The entry that follows covers one T cell receptor beta chain sequence. The record originates from a study of cytomegalovirus exposure and HLA in healthy donors. Germline trimming cut 0 bases from V and 6 bases from J; bases unmatched to any gene: 8. The CDR3 runs 15 residues. Germline CDR1 and CDR2: LGHNA and YNFKEQ. 60 Vbeta and 13 Jbeta primers were used in PCR. Sequencing used immunoSEQ multiplex PCR; TCRdb keeps in-frame clones, though not all of them. The profile shows 150,000 to 180,000 clones, over 70% of them singletons. Specimen: PBMCs. The TCR originated in a man between 25 and 39 years old in good health and CMV-seropositive. J is TRBJ2-7 and V is TRBV4-2, with 7 bases fitting TRBD2. The CDR3, as DNA: TGTGCCAGCAGCCAAGATCTGGGGGAGGGCCGCGAGCAGTACTTC. This gives the protein CASSQDLGEGREQYF.